This TCR beta chain comes out of a study of blood T cell repertoires in COVID-19. Study context: Sites in the United States, Italy and Spain provided acute and convalescent COVID-19 samples.

In the study's own analysis: Researchers report that nucleated cell counts were estimated from reference gene primer amplification. Assay used: immunoSEQ multiplex PCR; TCRdb lists only in-frame clones, some missing. V and J calls and clone size are copied from that table; D and trimming were computed from the DNA. The repertoire holds roughly 100,000 clones, with under 85% as singletons. V lost 1 base to trimming and J lost 0 bases; unmatched junction nucleotides: 7. The CDR3 covers 17 residues. Germline CDR1 SGHRS, CDR2 YFSETQ. This chain joins TRBV5-1 and TRBJ2-7; 10 nucleotides align to TRBD2. The sample was peripheral blood. The TCR sequence derives from a woman in her fifties or sixties with acute or convalescent COVID-19. CDR3: CASSLWASGGHSYEQYF. The CDR3 nucleotides read TGCGCCAGCAGCTTGTGGGCTAGCGGGGGCCACTCCTACGAGCAGTACTTC.